Sequencing of this TCR beta chain was carried out in a study of T cells in Graves' hyperthyroidism and ophthalmopathy. Study-wide context: Specimen type is peripheral blood, collected at initial diagnosis prior to any treatment.

Findings of the study overall: Blood also carried most thyroid clonotypes expanded above 0.001.

Turning to this clonotype: Its specificity is not known.

TCR beta CDR3 region amplification was performed from RNA transcripts. An initial round of RT-PCR targeting the TCR CDR3 relied on the HTBI primer set. TCRdb re-analysed the multiplex PCR reads in MiXCR, keeping a single row per CDR3 protein. The top ten hold 25% to 35% of the sample, which has some 350,000 distinct CDR3 sequences, 15% to 19% seen once. The hyperthyroidism patients had all been newly diagnosed, and their disease duration was under 2 months. Their ages ranged from 18 to 65 years. Lactation, pregnancy, other autoimmune disease or uncontrolled infection led to exclusion of patients. With 0 bases removed from V and 0 bases from J, the gap between germline ends came to 9 bases. The CDR3 covers 15 residues. The germline V gene encodes CDR1 DFQATT and CDR2 SNEGSKA (reference sequence).

The sequencing sample was made of blood. The origin of this receptor is a woman under 30 with Graves' hyperthyroidism that later progressed to Graves' ophthalmopathy. The chain recombines TRBV20-1 with TRBJ1-5; weak D call: TRBD1 (6 bases). The CDR3 here is CSARETGYSNQPQHF. The CDR3, as DNA: TGCAGTGCTAGAGAGACAGGTTATAGCAATCAGCCCCAGCATTTT.